The T cell receptor (beta chain) described here comes from a study of T cell responses to AZD1222 COVID-19 vaccine. CDR1 is SGDLS, CDR2 YYNGEE, per germline. The length of the CDR3 is 14 residues. The V gene end was trimmed by 4 bases and the J gene end by 1 base; junction bases not matched to a gene: 5. The repertoire was sequenced with immunoSEQ multiplex PCR; TCRdb's copy has only in-frame clones and lacks some. The sample carries 98,000 or so clones, approximately 91% recorded once. The genes are TRBV9 and TRBJ2-7, with 7 bases lining up with TRBD1. The clonotype comes from an adult in good health. The sequences come from peripheral blood, collected on day 0 of AZD1222 vaccination. CDR3 coding DNA: TGTGCCAGCAGCCCTCGGACAGGTTCCTACGAGCAGTACTTC. Residues: CASSPRTGSYEQYF.